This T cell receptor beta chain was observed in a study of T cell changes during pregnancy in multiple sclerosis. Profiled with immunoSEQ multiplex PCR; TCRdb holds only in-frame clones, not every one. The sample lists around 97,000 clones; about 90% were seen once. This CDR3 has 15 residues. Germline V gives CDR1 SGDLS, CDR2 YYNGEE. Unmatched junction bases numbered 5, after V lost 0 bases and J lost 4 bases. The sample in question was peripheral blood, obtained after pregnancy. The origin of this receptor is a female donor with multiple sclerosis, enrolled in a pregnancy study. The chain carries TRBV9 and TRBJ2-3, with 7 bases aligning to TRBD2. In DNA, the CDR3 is TGTGCCAGCAGCGTAGAAGGCGGGAGCGCAGATACGCAGTATTTT. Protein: CASSVEGGSADTQYF. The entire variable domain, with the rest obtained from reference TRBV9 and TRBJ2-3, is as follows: DSGVTQTPKHLITATGQRVTLRCSPRSGDLSVYWYQQSLDQGLQFLIQYYNGEERAKGNILERFSAQQFPDLHSELNLSSLELGDSALYFCASSVEGGSADTQYFGPGTRLTVL.